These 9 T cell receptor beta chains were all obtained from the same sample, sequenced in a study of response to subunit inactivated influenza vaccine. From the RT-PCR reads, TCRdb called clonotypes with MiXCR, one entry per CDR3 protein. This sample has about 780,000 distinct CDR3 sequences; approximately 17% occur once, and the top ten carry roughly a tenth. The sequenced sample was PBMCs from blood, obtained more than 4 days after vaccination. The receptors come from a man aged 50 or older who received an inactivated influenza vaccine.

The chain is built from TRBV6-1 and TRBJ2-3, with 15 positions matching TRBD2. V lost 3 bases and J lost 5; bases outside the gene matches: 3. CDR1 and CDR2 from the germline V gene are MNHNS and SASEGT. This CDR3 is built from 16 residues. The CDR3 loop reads CASSDGTSGRRDTQYF. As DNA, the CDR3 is TGTGCCAGCAGTGATGGGACTAGCGGGAGGAGAGATACGCAGTATTTT.

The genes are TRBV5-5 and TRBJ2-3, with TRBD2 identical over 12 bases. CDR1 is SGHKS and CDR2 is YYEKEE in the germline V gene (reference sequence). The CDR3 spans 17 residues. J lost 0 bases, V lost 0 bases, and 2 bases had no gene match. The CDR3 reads CASSLVTSGGSTDTQYF. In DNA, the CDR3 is TGTGCCAGCAGCTTGGTCACTAGCGGGGGGAGCACAGATACGCAGTATTTT.

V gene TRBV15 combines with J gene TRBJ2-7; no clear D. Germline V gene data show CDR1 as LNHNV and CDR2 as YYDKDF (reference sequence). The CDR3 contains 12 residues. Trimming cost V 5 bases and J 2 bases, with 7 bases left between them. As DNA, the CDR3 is TGTGCCACCAGCCACTCCACCTACGAGCAGTACTTC. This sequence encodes CATSHSTYEQYF.

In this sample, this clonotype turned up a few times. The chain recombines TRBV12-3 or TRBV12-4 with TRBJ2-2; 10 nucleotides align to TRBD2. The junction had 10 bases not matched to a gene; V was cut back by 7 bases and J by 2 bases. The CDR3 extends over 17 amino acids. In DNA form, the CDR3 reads TGTGCCAGCAAGTCGCCCTTAGCGGGAGGTAACACCGGGGAGCTGTTTTTT. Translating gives CASKSPLAGGNTGELFF.

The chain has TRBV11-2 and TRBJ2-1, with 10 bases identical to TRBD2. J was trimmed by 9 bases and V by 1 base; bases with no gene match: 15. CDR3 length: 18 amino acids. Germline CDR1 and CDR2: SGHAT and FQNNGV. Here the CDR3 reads CASSLVPGVKREGLEQFF. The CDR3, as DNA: TGTGCCAGCAGCTTAGTACCGGGTGTCAAGCGGGAGGGCCTTGAGCAGTTCTTC.

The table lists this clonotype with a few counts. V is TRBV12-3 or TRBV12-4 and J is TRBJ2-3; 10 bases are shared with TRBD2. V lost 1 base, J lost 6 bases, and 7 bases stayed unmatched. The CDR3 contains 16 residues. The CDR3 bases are TGTGCCAGCAGTTTAGGGCTAGCGGGGGCTAAGGATACGCAGTATTTT. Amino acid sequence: CASSLGLAGAKDTQYF.

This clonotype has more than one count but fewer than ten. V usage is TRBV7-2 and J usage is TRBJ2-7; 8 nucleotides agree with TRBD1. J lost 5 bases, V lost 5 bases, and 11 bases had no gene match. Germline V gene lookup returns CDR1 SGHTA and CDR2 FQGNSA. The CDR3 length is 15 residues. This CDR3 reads CASSRFGQGLDEQYF. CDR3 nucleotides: TGTGCCAGCAGCCGTTTCGGACAGGGTTTGGACGAGCAGTACTTC.

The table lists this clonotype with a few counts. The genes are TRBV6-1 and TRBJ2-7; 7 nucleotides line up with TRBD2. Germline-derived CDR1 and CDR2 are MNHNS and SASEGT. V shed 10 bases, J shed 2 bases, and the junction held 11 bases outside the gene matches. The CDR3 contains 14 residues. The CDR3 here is CATLRSSGTYEQYF. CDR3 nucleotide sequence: TGTGCCACCCTAAGGTCTAGCGGAACCTACGAGCAGTACTTC.

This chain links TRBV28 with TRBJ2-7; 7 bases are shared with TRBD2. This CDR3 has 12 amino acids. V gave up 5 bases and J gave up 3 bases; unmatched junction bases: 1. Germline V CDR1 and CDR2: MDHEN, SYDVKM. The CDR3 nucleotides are TGTGCCAGCAGTGGGAGGGTCTACGAGCAGTACTTC. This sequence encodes CASSGRVYEQYF.